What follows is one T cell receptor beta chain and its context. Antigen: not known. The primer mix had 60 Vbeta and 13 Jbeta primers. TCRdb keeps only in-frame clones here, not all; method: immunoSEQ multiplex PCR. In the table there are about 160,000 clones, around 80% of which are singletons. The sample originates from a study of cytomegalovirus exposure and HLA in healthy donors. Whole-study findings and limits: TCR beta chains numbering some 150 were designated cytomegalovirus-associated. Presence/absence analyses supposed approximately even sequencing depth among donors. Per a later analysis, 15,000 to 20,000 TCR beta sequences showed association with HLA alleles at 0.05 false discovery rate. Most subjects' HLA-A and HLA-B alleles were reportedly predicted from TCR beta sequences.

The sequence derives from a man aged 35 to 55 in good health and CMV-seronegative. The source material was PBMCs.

CDR3 sequence reads: CASSPGLAGGNEQFF. The CDR3, as DNA: TGTGCCAGCAGCCCGGGACTAGCGGGAGGGAATGAGCAGTTCTTC. This sequence joins TRBV7-2 and TRBJ2-1, with TRBD2 matching 16 bases. The CDR3 runs 15 residues. V dropped 5 bases and J dropped 7; count of bases not matched to a gene: 2. Germline values: CDR1 SGHTA, CDR2 FQGNSA.